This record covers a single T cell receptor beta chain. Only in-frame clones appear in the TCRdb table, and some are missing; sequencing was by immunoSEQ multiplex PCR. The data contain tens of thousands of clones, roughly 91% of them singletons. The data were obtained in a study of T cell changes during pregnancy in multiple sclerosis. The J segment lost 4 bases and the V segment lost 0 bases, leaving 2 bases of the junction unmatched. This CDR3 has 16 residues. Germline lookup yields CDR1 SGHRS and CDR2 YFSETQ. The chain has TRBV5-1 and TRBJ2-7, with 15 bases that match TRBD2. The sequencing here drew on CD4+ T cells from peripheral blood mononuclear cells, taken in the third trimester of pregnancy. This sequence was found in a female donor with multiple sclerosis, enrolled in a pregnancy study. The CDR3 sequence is CASSLEGLAGGYEQYF. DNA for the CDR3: TGCGCCAGCAGCTTGGAGGGACTAGCGGGAGGATACGAGCAGTACTTC.